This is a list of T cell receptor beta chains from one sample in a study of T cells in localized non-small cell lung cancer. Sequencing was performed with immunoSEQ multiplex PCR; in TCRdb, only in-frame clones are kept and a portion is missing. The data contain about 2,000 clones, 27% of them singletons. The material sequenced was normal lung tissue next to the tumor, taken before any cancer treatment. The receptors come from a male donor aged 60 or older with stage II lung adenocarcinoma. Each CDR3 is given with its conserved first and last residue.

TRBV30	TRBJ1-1	CAWSAFGSLEAFF
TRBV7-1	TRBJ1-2	CASSPGGAYGYTF
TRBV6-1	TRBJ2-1	CASSEAGARTYNEQFF
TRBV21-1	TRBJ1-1	CASSSGQDEAFF
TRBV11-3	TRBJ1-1	CASSLGVMHTEAFF
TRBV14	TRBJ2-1	CASSPTLAGGQFF
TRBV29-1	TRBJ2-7	CSVVGRSTYEQYF
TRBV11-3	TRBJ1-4	CASSPDSGWEKLFF
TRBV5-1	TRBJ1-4	CASSLAAGGLNEKLFF
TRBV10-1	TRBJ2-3	CASSEGGYTDTQYF
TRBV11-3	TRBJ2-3	CASSARGGITADTQYF
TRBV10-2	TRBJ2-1	CASSEHRGVEQFF
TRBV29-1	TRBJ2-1	CSAGDISAIEQFF
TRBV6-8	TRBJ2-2	CASRTRVRTGELFF
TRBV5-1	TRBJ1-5	CASSLESGEAQPQHF
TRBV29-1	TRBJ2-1	CSAGLAGRSYNEQFF
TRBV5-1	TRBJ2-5	CASSDLQGSGETQYF
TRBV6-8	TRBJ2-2	CASSKGQGYTGELFF
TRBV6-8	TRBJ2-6	CASTFSGANVLTF
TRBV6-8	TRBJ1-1	CASSSFMNTEAFF
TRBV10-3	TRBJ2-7	CAISGGTGDYEQYF
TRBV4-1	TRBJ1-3	CASSQDWVGGAGNTIYF
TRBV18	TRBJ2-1	CASSPPGAPSYNEQFF
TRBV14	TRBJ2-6	CASSQDGGWVGGANVLTF
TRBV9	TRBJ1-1	CASSVYQDVGTTEAFF
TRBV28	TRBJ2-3	CASNPPGPHTDTQYF
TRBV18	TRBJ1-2	CASSPGVSNNYGYTF
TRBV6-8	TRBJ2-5	CASSPGHRGETQYF
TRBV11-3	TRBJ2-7	CASSLEDRESHEQYF